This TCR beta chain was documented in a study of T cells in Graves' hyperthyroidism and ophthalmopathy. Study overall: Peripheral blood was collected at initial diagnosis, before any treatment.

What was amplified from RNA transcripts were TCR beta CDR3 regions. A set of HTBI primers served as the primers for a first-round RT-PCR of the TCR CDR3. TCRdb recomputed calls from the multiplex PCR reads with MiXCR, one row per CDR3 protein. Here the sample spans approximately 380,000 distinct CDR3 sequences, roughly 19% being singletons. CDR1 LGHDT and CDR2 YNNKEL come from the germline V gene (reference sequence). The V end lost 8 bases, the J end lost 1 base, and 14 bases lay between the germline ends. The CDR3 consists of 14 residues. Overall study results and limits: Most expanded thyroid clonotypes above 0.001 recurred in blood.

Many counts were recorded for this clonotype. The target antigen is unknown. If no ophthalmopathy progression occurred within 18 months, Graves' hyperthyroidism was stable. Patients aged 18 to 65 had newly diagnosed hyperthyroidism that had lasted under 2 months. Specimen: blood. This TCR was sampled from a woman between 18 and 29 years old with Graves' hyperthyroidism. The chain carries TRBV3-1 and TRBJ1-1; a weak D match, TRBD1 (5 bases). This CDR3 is CASGPGYGNTEAFF. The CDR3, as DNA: TGTGCCAGCGGACCAGGGTATGGGAACACTGAAGCTTTCTTT.